These 2 T cell receptor beta chains share one sample of origin, sequenced in a study of blood T cell repertoires in COVID-19. Profiled with immunoSEQ multiplex PCR; TCRdb holds only in-frame clones, not every one. The profile shows about 160,000 clones, approximately 86% of them singletons. Material: peripheral blood. The receptors come from a man in his 60s with COVID-19, enrolled during active disease.

This chain uses TRBV12-2 with TRBJ2-7; TRBD2 is the table's D call and was not checked against the DNA. TRBV12-2 is deemed a pseudogene. This CDR3 comprises 13 residues. The chain's CDR3 is CASLSGSSYEQYF. The CDR3 DNA is TGTGCAAGTTTGAGCGGTAGCTCCTACGAGCAGTACTTC.

This clone was seen just once. The chain uses TRBV3-1 (or the pseudogene TRBV3-2) and TRBJ2-1; 7 bases line up with TRBD2. The germline CDR1 and CDR2 sequences are LGHDT and YNNKEL (reference sequence). Trimming cost V 1 base and J 2 bases; bases outside gene matches: 11. The CDR3 extends over 18 amino acids. The CDR3 DNA reads TGTGCCAGCAGCCAAGTGTCTTTTTTCGGGGGGACCTACAATGAGCAGTTCTTC. Its translation is CASSQVSFFGGTYNEQFF.